This T cell receptor (beta chain) emerged from a study of shared clonotypes between healthy human individuals. Study results and limitations: A few donors showed sharing of around 5.3% of naive CD4 clonotypes.

Each sorted subset replicate got 200 ng genomic DNA, roughly 27,000 genomes. Data came from immunoSEQ multiplex PCR; TCRdb stores just in-frame clones and leaves some out. The table includes around 1,900,000 clones, around 93% detected once. CD8 cells classed as naive were CD45RO-negative and positively selected for CCR7, excluding terminally differentiated effector memory CD45RA+ cells. Healthy HIV-negative adults without recent acute infections or vaccinations served as donors. A word on this clone: What it recognizes is unknown.

V was pared by 6 bases and J by 7 bases, with 16 bases between. Germline assignment: CDR1 MNHEY and CDR2 SMNVEV (reference sequence). The CDR3 loop spans 14 amino acids. The chain employs TRBV27 and TRBJ2-1; D not resolved. This clonotype was sampled from a man aged 18 to 30 in good health. Some clones in this sample may be carry-over from other donors' samples. Sample: naive CD8+ T cells from PBMCs. The DNA for the CDR3 is TGTGCCAGCAGCCAGTTTGTCAGTGGTAATGAGCAGTTCTTC. This sequence encodes CASSQFVSGNEQFF.